This TCR beta chain stems from a study of beta chain features in type 1 diabetes (dated by TCRdb to 2017 to 2018). For the wider study: Mean age, gender distribution, total cell number and subset yield did not differ between patients and healthy donors. A total of roughly 100 million sorted cells were examined across all samples, and a strong correlation was observed between cell number per subset and RNA yield. Whereas all 30 or so donors provided naive and central memory subsets, regulatory and stem cell-like memory subsets were isolated from just 8 patients and about 8 healthy donors. The study compared TCRB repertoires of sorted circulating CD4+ T cell subsets between recently diagnosed type 1 diabetes patients and matched healthy donors.

Including the terminal cysteine and phenylalanine, the CDR3 comprises 12 residues. Only the CDR3 portion is preserved as DNA: 36 bases, with reading frame beginning at the first base. The junction shows trimming of 8 bases on V and 3 bases on J, plus 10 bases between the germline ends. Based on the germline V gene, the CDR1 and CDR2 sequences are SGHRS and YFSETQ. From each donor, a single peripheral blood sample of approximately 0.11 L on average was drawn into heparinised tubes. A BD FACSAria II and a panel including CD45RO, CCR7, CD25, CD127, CD95 and CD27 were used to sort naive, central memory, regulatory and stem cell-like memory CD4+ T cells. A purity above 98% was achieved for all sorted populations. PBMCs were isolated immediately by Lymphoprep density gradient centrifugation and stained directly without culture. To minimize batch effects, samples were stained and sorted in pairs, one healthy donor with one patient per experiment.

The entire isolated RNA was reverse transcribed using the High Capacity cDNA Reverse Transcription Kit, and thus expressed TCRB transcripts were sequenced. Deep immunoSEQ sequencing was applied to naive, central memory and regulatory T cell samples, giving an average of around 3.4 million total reads per sample. Sorted cells were lysed in RLT buffer and RNA was extracted with DNase-treated RNeasy Micro or Mini kits, depending on cell number. To prevent cross-contamination, every cell subset was processed on its own, while patient and healthy donor samples were processed together. The immunoSEQ multiplex PCR was used to amplify TCRB sequences from cDNA, yielding 87-bp fragments that span the CDR3 region. Sequencing of the amplicons was performed on the Illumina HiSeq platform. In the original analysis: Synthetic template baselines were used to correct PCR bias computationally, reads within Hamming distance 2 were collapsed together, and singletons that could not be merged were discarded. Reads were aligned against IMGT so that V, D and J genes, CDR3 length and insertions or deletions at six rearrangement sites could be assigned. Within each subset, clonotype counts were normalized to the number of sorted cells before true diversity and Gini coefficients were calculated with the tcR R package. The overlap coefficient, calculated on TCRB nucleotide sequences, was used to measure repertoire sharing. As a proxy for the pre-selection repertoire, out-of-frame TCRB sequences from naive cells were analyzed. As stored in TCRdb, this immuneACCESS dataset retains in-frame rearrangements with V and J assigned. A fraction of the clones does not appear; measured against another copy, unresolved V genes explain less than half of the discrepancy, and the remainder lacks a known reason. That table is the source of V, J and clone size, and D and trimming were worked out from the DNA. A total of a few hundred thousand clones appear in this sample, more than 11% of them only once. The top ten hold approximately 0.021% of the sample.

On the study overall, not on this receptor specifically: Fewer insertions and more nucleotide deletions at VDJ recombination sites were observed in patients with type 1 diabetes, implying thymic rearrangement abnormalities. Naive, central memory and regulatory TCRB repertoires appeared to be more similar among patients than among healthy donors. Because small numbers of individuals were included in the HLA sub-analyses, any influence of HLA type on TCRB rearrangement was left unresolved. A moderate but significant shortening of TCRB CDR3 length was observed in type 1 diabetes patients in all four CD4+ subsets. Because cDNA was sequenced instead of genomic DNA, activated cells with high expression could be over-represented, although the groups did not differ in activation or CD3 levels. PCR may preferentially amplify shorter templates, but because patient and control samples were amplified and corrected together, any resulting skew would affect both groups equally.

Comments on this clone: The target of this receptor is not known. No base qualities exist here, and no much larger clone lies one base off it.

This chain joins TRBV5-1 to TRBJ2-3; the D gene is possibly TRBD1, with 5 bases matching. The sample comprised naive CD4+ T cells from blood. The cell subset or site label of this sample denotes: true naive CD4+ T cells. The clonotype was recovered from a man in his thirties or forties with type 1 diabetes. The DNA is as follows: TGCGCCAGTACAGGATCGACAGATACGCAGTATTTT. Its protein product is CASTGSTDTQYF.